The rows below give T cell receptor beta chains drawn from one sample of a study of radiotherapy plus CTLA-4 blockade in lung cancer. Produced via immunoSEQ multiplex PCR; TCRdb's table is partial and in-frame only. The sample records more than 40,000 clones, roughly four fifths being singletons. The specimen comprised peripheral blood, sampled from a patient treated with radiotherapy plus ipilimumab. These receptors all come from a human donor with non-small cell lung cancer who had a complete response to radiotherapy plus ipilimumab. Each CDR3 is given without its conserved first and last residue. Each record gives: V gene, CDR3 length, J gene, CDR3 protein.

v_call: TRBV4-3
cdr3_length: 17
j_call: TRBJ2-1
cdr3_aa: ASSRKFTPYGGLENEQF

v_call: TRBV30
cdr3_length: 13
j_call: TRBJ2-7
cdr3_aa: AWSVGPGRTYEQY

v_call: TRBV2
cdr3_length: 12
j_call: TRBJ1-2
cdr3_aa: ASSWDSNYYGYT

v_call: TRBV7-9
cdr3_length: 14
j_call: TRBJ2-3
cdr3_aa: ASSPRWLGGTDTQY

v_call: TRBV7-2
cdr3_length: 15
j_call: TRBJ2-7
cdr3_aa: ASSPIAGGPSTYEQY

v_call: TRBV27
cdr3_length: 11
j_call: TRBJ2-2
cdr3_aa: ASSFSGIGELF

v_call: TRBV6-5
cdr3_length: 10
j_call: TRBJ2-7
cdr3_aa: ASSPRREEQY

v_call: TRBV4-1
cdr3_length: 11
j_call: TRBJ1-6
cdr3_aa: ASSQDEFSPLH

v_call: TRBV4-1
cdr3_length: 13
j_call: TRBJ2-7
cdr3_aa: ASSVGTSGSYEQY

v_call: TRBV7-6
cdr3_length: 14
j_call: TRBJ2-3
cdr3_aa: ASSEQGGLPADTQY

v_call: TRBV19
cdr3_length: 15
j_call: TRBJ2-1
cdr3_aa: ASSISVLAASYNEQF

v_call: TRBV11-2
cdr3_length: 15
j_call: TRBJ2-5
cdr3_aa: ASSLIKGVGGKETQY

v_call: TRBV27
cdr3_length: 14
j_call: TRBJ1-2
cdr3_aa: ASSLSVGDLVYGYT

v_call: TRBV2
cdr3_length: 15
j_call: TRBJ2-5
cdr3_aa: ASSDRLAGTGLKTQY

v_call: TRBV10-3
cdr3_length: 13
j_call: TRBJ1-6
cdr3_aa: ATQMPGQGDSPLH

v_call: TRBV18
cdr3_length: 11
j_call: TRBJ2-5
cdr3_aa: ASSPADQETQY

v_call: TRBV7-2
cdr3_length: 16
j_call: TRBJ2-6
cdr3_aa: ASSPRQGSFTGANVLT

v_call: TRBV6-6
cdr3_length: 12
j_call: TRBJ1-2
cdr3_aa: ASSYGQNLYGYT

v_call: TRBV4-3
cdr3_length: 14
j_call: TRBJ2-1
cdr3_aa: ASSQATGVNYNEQF

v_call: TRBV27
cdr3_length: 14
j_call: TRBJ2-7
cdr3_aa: ASSLWASGSLYEQY

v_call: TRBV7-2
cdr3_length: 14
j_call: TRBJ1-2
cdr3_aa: ASSLSPRTGNYGYT

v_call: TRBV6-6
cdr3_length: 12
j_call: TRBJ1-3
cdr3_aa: ASSYPASGNTIY

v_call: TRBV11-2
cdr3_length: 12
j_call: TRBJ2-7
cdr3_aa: ASSWSGGAYEQY

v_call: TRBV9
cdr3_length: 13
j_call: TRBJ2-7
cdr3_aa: ASSWGQANSYEQY

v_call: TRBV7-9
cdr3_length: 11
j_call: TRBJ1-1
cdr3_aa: ASSLGGVAEAF

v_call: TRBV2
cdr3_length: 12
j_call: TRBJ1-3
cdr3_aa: ASTPTGSGNTIY

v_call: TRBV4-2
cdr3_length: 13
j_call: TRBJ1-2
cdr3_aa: ASSQEDVRAHGYT

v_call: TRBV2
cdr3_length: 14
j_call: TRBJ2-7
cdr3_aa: ASSERDGRSSYEQY

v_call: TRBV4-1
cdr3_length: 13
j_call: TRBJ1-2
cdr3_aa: ASSHTGGALRGYT

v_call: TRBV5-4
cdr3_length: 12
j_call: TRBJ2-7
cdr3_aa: ASSRGQGPYEQY

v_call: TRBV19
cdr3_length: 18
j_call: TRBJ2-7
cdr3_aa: ASSIPRQGLAGEGDYEQY

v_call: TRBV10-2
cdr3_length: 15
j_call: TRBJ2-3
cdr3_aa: ASSEISRGVGTDTQY

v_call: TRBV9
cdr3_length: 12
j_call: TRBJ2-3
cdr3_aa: ASSVQTGTDTQY

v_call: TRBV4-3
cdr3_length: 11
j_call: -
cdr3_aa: ASSHDRGYEQY

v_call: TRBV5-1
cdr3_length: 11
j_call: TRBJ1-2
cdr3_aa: ASSLSGYYGYT

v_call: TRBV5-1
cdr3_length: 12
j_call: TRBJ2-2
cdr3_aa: ASSFSTGPGELF

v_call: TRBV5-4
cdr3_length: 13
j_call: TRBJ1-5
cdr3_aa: ASSLQGVSNQPQH